The entry that follows covers one TCR beta chain sequence. These data come from a study of OX40 agonist ivuxolimab in advanced cancers. Study-wide background: Patient treatment consisted of intravenous ivuxolimab administration every 2 weeks at 0.01 to 10 mg/kg.

The CDR3 length is 15 residues. V lost 3 bases and J 2 bases, leaving 12 bases between the germline ends. Germline lookup yields CDR1 MNHEY and CDR2 SVGAGI. Generated by immunoSEQ multiplex PCR, the TCRdb table keeps only in-frame clones and is missing some. The table lists about 59,000 clones, less than 95% of them singletons. Sequencing used CD4+ or CD8+ T cells sorted from blood, obtained in a trial of the OX40 agonist ivuxolimab. V gene TRBV6-5 combines with J gene TRBJ2-3; weak D call: TRBD2 (5 bases). This TCR was recovered from an adult with an advanced solid tumor such as melanoma, head and neck, liver or kidney cancer. For the CDR3, the DNA is TGTGCCAGCAGTTATTCCTCGGGGATCACAGATACGCAGTATTTT. This codes for CASSYSSGITDTQYF.